This T cell receptor (beta chain) stems from a study of OX40 agonist ivuxolimab in advanced cancers. The method was immunoSEQ multiplex PCR; TCRdb's version includes in-frame clones alone and lacks a portion of them. The sample lists 70,000 or so clones; roughly 90% were seen once. This CDR3 is built from 13 residues. Germline V gene data show CDR1 as SGHNT and CDR2 as YYREEE (reference sequence). The V gene lost 4 bases and the J gene lost 6 bases, with 11 bases spanning the gap. With respect to this clone: What it binds is unknown.

General study points: CD8+ T cells were the subset that, on average, had more expanded clones than CD4+. Low levels of normalized T-cell clonal expansion also appeared in some nonresponders.

Individuals having autoimmune disease history or systemic immunosuppression were not enrolled. Blood was sampled at baseline, cycle 4 day 1, and cycle 7 day 1. This receptor was obtained from an adult with an advanced solid tumor such as melanoma, head and neck, liver or kidney cancer. The source was CD4+ or CD8+ T cells sorted from blood, collected in a trial of the OX40 agonist ivuxolimab. The rearrangement joins TRBV5-4 to TRBJ2-1, with D hard to call. CDR3 DNA: TGTGCCAGCAGCCCCGTGGTAGCCAATGAGCAGTTCTTC. Protein: CASSPVVANEQFF.